This T cell receptor (beta chain) appears in the sequencing data of a study of cytomegalovirus exposure and HLA in healthy donors. Note on this clone: Antigen specificity is unknown.

Broader study findings: The authors considered a cluster of highly shared sequence variants likely to be a sequencing artifact.

Both 60 Vbeta primers and 13 Jbeta primers went into the PCR. Sequencing used immunoSEQ multiplex PCR; TCRdb keeps in-frame clones, though not all of them. Here the sample spans about 160,000 clones, around 88% being singletons. The sample was PBMCs. This clonotype was sampled from a woman aged 25 to 39 in good health and CMV-seronegative.

DNA of the CDR3: TGTGCCAGCGGGGAGAAGGGGGTACAGCGGGAGGAAAACTCCTACGAGCAGTACTTC. As protein: CASGEKGVQREENSYEQYF. This chain links TRBV28 with TRBJ2-7; 9 bases map to TRBD2. CDR3 length equals 19 residues. Per germline, CDR1 MDHEN and CDR2 SYDVKM. The V and J ends lost 8 bases and 0 bases, in that order; junction bases with no gene match: 20.